These 20 T cell receptor beta chains share one sample of origin, sequenced in a study of a mutant IDH1 vaccine in newly diagnosed glioma. Time point denoted: week 5, during vaccination. A single vaccine dose contained 300 ug of mutant IDH1 20-mer peptide, and topical imiquimod was used with it. These receptors have no known antigen. The method was immunoSEQ multiplex PCR; TCRdb's version includes in-frame clones alone and lacks a portion of them. The data show over 30,000 clones, about 80% seen once. The starting material was PBMCs, obtained from a glioma patient whose treatment included an IDH1 peptide vaccine. The source is a man aged 30 to 39 with glioma.

The rearrangement uses TRBV14 and TRBJ2-3; the match to TRBD1 covers 8 bases. The germline V gene encodes CDR1 SGHDN and CDR2 FVKESK. The CDR3 spans 16 residues. Unmatched junction bases numbered 6, after V lost 3 bases and J lost 1 base. The CDR3 region is CASSQYSGGGTDTQYF. The CDR3 DNA reads TGTGCCAGCAGCCAGTACTCAGGGGGCGGCACAGATACGCAGTATTTT.

This clone occurred a few times. The genes are TRBV6-1 and TRBJ1-5, with no clear D. The CDR3 totals 14 residues. Germline V gene lookup returns CDR1 MNHNS and CDR2 SASEGT. V was shortened by 8 bases and J by 0 bases, with 11 bases between the two germline ends. For the CDR3, the DNA is TGTGCCAGCCCCAGAACCTATAGCAATCAGCCCCAGCATTTT. Protein: CASPRTYSNQPQHF.

This clone showed up just once. This chain links TRBV5-1 with TRBJ1-1; weak D call: TRBD1 (5 bases). CDR1 and CDR2 from the germline V gene are SGHRS and YFSETQ. The V and J ends lost 1 base and 0 bases respectively, with 7 bases between them. The CDR3 has 14 residues. This CDR3 is CASSLNRMNTEAFF. The CDR3, as DNA: TGCGCCAGCAGCTTGAACAGGATGAACACTGAAGCTTTCTTT.

CDR3 DNA: TGCGCCAGCAGCCCTCGACATCCCCACAATGAGCAGTTCTTC. Protein product: CASSPRHPHNEQFF. This sequence joins TRBV4-1 and TRBJ2-1; D remains ambiguous. The CDR3 runs 14 residues. Deletions cut 4 bases from V and 5 bases from J, with 12 bases between. CDR1 MGHRA and CDR2 YSYEKL come from the germline V gene.

This clone was recorded once. The chain couples TRBV30 to TRBJ2-7, with 9 bases fitting TRBD2. The junction had 10 bases not matched to a gene; V was cut back by 2 bases and J by 5 bases. This CDR3 has 15 amino acids. Germline V gives CDR1 GTSNPN, CDR2 SVGIG (reference sequence). CDR3 in DNA: TGTGCCTGGAGTCCCACGGGACTAGCAAACCACGAGCAGTACTTC. Protein product: CAWSPTGLANHEQYF.

V is TRBV28 and J is TRBJ1-1; D ambiguous. Germline CDR1 and CDR2: MDHEN and SYDVKM. The CDR3 has 13 amino acids. Between the trimmed V and J ends, which lost 4 bases and 0 bases, there was a span of 6 bases. In nucleotides, the CDR3 is TGTGCCAGCAGTTCCTCAGTGAACACTGAAGCTTTCTTT. It yields the protein CASSSSVNTEAFF.

This sequence joins TRBV4-3 and TRBJ1-5; 7 bases agree with TRBD1. Germline-derived CDR1 and CDR2 are LGHNA and YSLEER. This CDR3 has 15 amino acids. V was clipped by 0 bases and J by 7 bases; unmatched bases: 6. The DNA of the CDR3 is TGCGCCAGCAGCCAAGACAGGGGGTACAAACAGCCCCAGCATTTT. The encoded protein is CASSQDRGYKQPQHF.

V is TRBV7-8 and J is TRBJ1-3, with D unresolved. Germline CDR1 reads SGHVS; CDR2 reads FQNEAQ. Trimming removed 2 bases at V and 4 bases at J, with 3 bases between. This CDR3 spans 12 amino acids. DNA of the CDR3: TGTGCCAGCAGCTTATCAGGAAACACCATATATTTT. It specifies CASSLSGNTIYF.

This chain joins TRBV30 and TRBJ1-3; D is unclear. The CDR3 runs 11 residues. The V and J ends lost 4 bases and 8 bases respectively, with 9 bases between them. From germline, CDR1 is GTSNPN and CDR2 SVGIG (reference sequence). The CDR3 nucleotides read TGTGCCTGGAACTCGAGGGACACCATATATTTT. Protein: CAWNSRDTIYF.

The chain joins TRBV9 to TRBJ1-4, with D perhaps TRBD1 (5 bases). The CDR3 sequence is 14 residues long. V was shortened by 3 bases and J by 7 bases, with 13 bases between the two germline ends. CDR1 and CDR2 from the germline V gene are SGDLS and YYNGEE. CDR3 protein: CASSATQGREKLFF. The CDR3 region has the DNA TGTGCCAGCAGCGCGACCCAGGGTCGTGAAAAACTGTTTTTT.

The CDR3 here is CASSLLWLSGELFF. For the CDR3, the DNA is TGTGCCAGCAGTTTACTGTGGCTTAGCGGGGAGCTGTTTTTT. The chain couples TRBV27 to TRBJ2-2; D gene unclear. Trimming took off 2 bases at V and 7 bases at J, with 11 bases between the two ends. The CDR3 consists of 14 residues. Germline-derived CDR1 and CDR2 are MNHEY and SMNVEV (reference sequence).

The chain has TRBV6-5 and TRBJ1-4; 7 positions match TRBD1. The CDR3 length is 15 residues. Germline lookup yields CDR1 MNHEY and CDR2 SVGAGI. V was pared by 5 bases and J by 3 bases, with 6 bases of the junction left unmatched. The CDR3 here is CASSQDRASNEKLFF. The CDR3 DNA is TGTGCCAGCAGTCAAGACAGGGCCTCTAATGAAAAACTGTTTTTT.

The CDR3 region is CASSSRWKNTGELFF. The CDR3 DNA sequence: TGTGCCAGCAGCTCAAGGTGGAAGAACACCGGGGAGCTGTTTTTT. The chain combines TRBV28 with TRBJ2-2; D is uncertain. Germline V gene data show CDR1 as MDHEN and CDR2 as SYDVKM. This CDR3 region has 15 residues. V gave up 6 bases and J gave up 1 base, with 12 bases separating them.

This CDR3 is CASSPLGGVDTQYF. CDR3 coding DNA: TGTGCCAGCAGTCCCCTTGGAGGGGTAGATACGCAGTATTTT. The chain couples TRBV6-4 to TRBJ2-3, with D perhaps matching TRBD2 (6 bases). The CDR3 extends over 14 amino acids. The ends were cut back, 5 bases at V and 5 bases at J, with 14 bases in the middle. Germline V lookup: CDR1 MRHNA, CDR2 SNTAGT.

The V call is TRBV30, the J call TRBJ1-3; no clear D gene. Germline assignment: CDR1 GTSNPN and CDR2 SVGIG (reference sequence). This CDR3 is 21 amino acids long. The germline V and J ends were trimmed by 0 bases and 4 bases, with 31 bases remaining between them. The CDR3 DNA follows: TGTGCCTGGAGTGTATTTTCCGGCAGTTTTTTTGAGAAAGAGTCAGGAAACACCATATATTTT. Amino acid sequence: CAWSVFSGSFFEKESGNTIYF.

This chain's CDR3 is CASSTASGYEQYF. CDR3 sequence (DNA): TGTGCCAGCAGTACAGCTAGCGGCTACGAGCAGTACTTC. The chain has TRBV28 and TRBJ2-7, with TRBD2 matching 7 bases. This CDR3 contains 13 residues. V trimming: 5 bases; J trimming: 3 bases; junction bases outside the gene matches: 4. CDR1 MDHEN and CDR2 SYDVKM come from the germline V gene.

The chain links TRBV18 to TRBJ2-7; TRBD1 or TRBD2 may be the D gene (5 bases each). The CDR3 runs to 15 residues. CDR1 KGHSH and CDR2 LQKENI come from the germline V gene. Trimming left V 2 bases short and J 7 bases short, with 18 bases between. CDR3 coding DNA: TGTGCCAGCTCACCAATTCGTGACTCCGAGGGGGAGCAGTACTTC. Translated: CASSPIRDSEGEQYF.

The genes are TRBV6-1 and TRBJ2-7, with D unclear. This CDR3 has 15 residues. V lost 7 bases and J lost 2, with 18 bases in between. Germline CDR1 and CDR2: MNHNS and SASEGT. CDR3 residues: CASNNIPDPAYEQYF. The CDR3 region has the DNA TGTGCCAGCAATAACATTCCGGACCCAGCCTACGAGCAGTACTTC.

This sequence joins TRBV5-1 and TRBJ2-5, with D unclear. From germline, CDR1 is SGHRS and CDR2 YFSETQ. Trimming removed 0 bases from V and 3 bases from J, with 0 bases in between. CDR3 length: 11 residues. The CDR3 DNA reads TGCGCCAGCAGCTTGGAAGAGACCCAGTACTTC. It encodes CASSLEETQYF.

This chain uses TRBV6-1 with TRBJ1-5; 8 positions agree with TRBD1. V shed 4 bases, J shed 2 bases, and the junction held 7 bases outside the gene matches. Germline CDR1 reads MNHNS; CDR2 reads SASEGT. The CDR3 runs to 16 residues. CDR3 sequence reads: CASSGPSGGGNQPQHF. As DNA, the CDR3 is TGTGCCAGCAGTGGCCCCTCAGGGGGCGGCAATCAGCCCCAGCATTTT.